These T cell receptor beta chains were read from a single sample in a study of OX40 agonist ivuxolimab in advanced cancers. TCRdb's copy holds only in-frame clones and misses some; the assay was immunoSEQ multiplex PCR. The table lists roughly 80,000 clones, about 88% of them singletons. The input for sequencing was CD4+ or CD8+ T cells sorted from blood, taken in a trial of the OX40 agonist ivuxolimab. Receptors originate from an adult with an advanced solid tumor such as melanoma, head and neck, liver or kidney cancer. Each CDR3 is given with its conserved first and last residue. D genes are given only for firm matches. Clone size appears in some rows only: once, few, many, or a class for an expanded clone.

>.|.|TRBJ2-1|TRBV11-2
CASSLAGGSSYNEQFF
TGTGCCAGCAGCTTAGCCGGGGGAAGCTCCTACAATGAGCAGTTCTTC
>TRBD1|once|TRBJ2-5|TRBV11-3
CASSLGTGQETQYF
TGTGCCAGCAGCTTAGGGACAGGGCAGGAGACCCAGTACTTC
>TRBD2|.|TRBJ2-3|TRBV10-3
CAISDQSGTSGFPDTQYF
TGTGCCATCAGTGACCAATCCGGGACTAGCGGGTTCCCAGATACGCAGTATTTT
>.|.|TRBJ1-2|TRBV28
CASSSPSEDYYGYTF
TGTGCCAGCAGTTCTCCCTCGGAGGACTACTATGGCTACACCTTC
>.|.|TRBJ2-7|TRBV10-3
CASSFGFDEQYF
TGTGCCTCGAGCTTCGGGTTCGACGAGCAGTACTTC
>TRBD2|.|TRBJ2-3|TRBV5-1
CASSFGTSGGAADTQYF
TGCGCCAGCAGCTTCGGGACTAGCGGGGGGGCCGCGGATACGCAGTATTTT
>TRBD2|.|TRBJ2-5|TRBV6-4
CASSLAGGPRTQYF
TGTGCCAGCTCACTAGCGGGGGGGCCGAGGACCCAGTACTTC
>.|.|TRBJ1-1|TRBV6-4
CASSEQQNTEAFF
TGTGCCAGCAGTGAACAGCAAAACACTGAAGCTTTCTTT
>.|.|TRBJ1-1|TRBV7-9
CATQLAGRNTEAFF
TGTGCCACCCAACTCGCGGGGCGGAACACTGAAGCTTTCTTT
>TRBD2|.|TRBJ2-1|TRBV5-1
CASSLGQGLATSDEQFF
TGCGCCAGCAGCTTGGGTCAGGGACTAGCGACTTCAGATGAGCAGTTCTTC
>.|.|TRBJ2-1|TRBV7-3
CASSLYRETLVGQFF
TGTGCCAGCAGCTTATACAGGGAGACTCTCGTCGGGCAGTTCTTC
>.|once|TRBJ1-3|TRBV7-9
CASSFSHRGNTIYF
TGTGCCAGCAGCTTTTCACACCGTGGAAACACCATATATTTT
>.|.|TRBJ1-3|TRBV7-2
CASSLYRVSGNTIYF
TGTGCCAGCAGCTTATACAGAGTCTCTGGAAACACCATATATTTT
>.|.|TRBJ2-5|TRBV16
CASSQSGGGVETQYF
TGTGCCAGCAGCCAATCTGGTGGGGGTGTGGAGACCCAGTACTTC
>.|.|TRBJ1-1|TRBV20-1
CSVSGTEAFF
TGCAGTGTTTCGGGCACTGAAGCTTTCTTT
>TRBD1|.|TRBJ1-1|TRBV5-1
CASSQGDTEAFF
TGCGCCAGCAGCCAGGGGGACACTGAAGCTTTCTTT
>TRBD1|.|TRBJ2-2|TRBV9
CASSLGTEATGELFF
TGTGCCAGCAGCTTGGGGACAGAAGCCACCGGGGAGCTGTTTTTT
>TRBD1|few|TRBJ1-6|TRBV5-1
CASSLQGFAVSYNSPLHF
TGCGCCAGCAGCTTACAGGGGTTCGCTGTCTCCTATAATTCACCCCTCCACTTT
>.|.|TRBJ1-6|TRBV6-6
CASSSGRGDNSPLHF
TGTGCCAGCAGTTCAGGACGGGGGGATAATTCACCCCTCCACTTT
>.|.|TRBJ1-2|TRBV2
CASSEFHRASGYTF
TGTGCCAGCAGTGAATTCCACAGGGCCTCTGGCTACACCTTC
>TRBD2|once|TRBJ2-1|TRBV2
CASSPAGGINEQFF
TGTGCCAGCAGTCCAGCGGGGGGGATCAATGAGCAGTTCTTC
>.|once|TRBJ2-3|TRBV28
CASSGDPRFTDTQYF
TGTGCCAGCAGTGGGGACCCACGTTTCACGGATACGCAGTATTTT
>TRBD2|.|TRBJ2-3|TRBV11-1
CASRPLTSVGDTQYF
TGTGCCAGCAGGCCACTGACTAGCGTAGGGGATACGCAGTATTTT
>TRBD1|.|TRBJ2-5|TRBV28
CASSEDRGGETQYF
TGTGCCAGCAGTGAGGACAGGGGAGGCGAGACCCAGTACTTC
>TRBD2|few|TRBJ2-1|TRBV6-1
CASSERGGGTYNEQFF
TGTGCCAGCAGTGAAAGAGGCGGGGGTACTTACAATGAGCAGTTCTTC
>TRBD1|.|TRBJ1-2|TRBV6-5
CASRGGQGAPYTF
TGTGCCAGCAGGGGCGGACAGGGGGCGCCTTATACCTTC
>.|few|TRBJ1-1|TRBV6-1
CASSFGGGTEAFF
TGTGCCAGCAGTTTTGGGGGGGGGACTGAAGCTTTCTTT
>.|.|TRBJ2-7|TRBV6-1
CASSEWDEQYF
TGTGCCAGCAGTGAATGGGACGAGCAGTACTTC
>.|.|TRBJ1-2|TRBV28
CASSPIPRGHSYTF
TGTGCCAGCAGCCCAATCCCCAGGGGACATAGCTACACCTTC
>.|.|TRBJ2-5|TRBV14
CASSQDTSQETQYF
TGTGCCAGCAGCCAAGATACGTCCCAAGAGACCCAGTACTTC
>.|few|TRBJ1-5|TRBV6-6
CASILGGNQPQHF
TGTGCCAGCATTTTAGGAGGGAATCAGCCCCAGCATTTT
>.|.|TRBJ2-7|TRBV20-1
CSAQGTYEQYF
TGCAGTGCCCAGGGTACATACGAGCAGTACTTC
>TRBD1|.|TRBJ1-5|TRBV5-8
CASSLGSQGDSNQPQHF
TGTGCCAGCAGCTTGGGGTCCCAGGGGGATAGCAATCAGCCCCAGCATTTT
>.|many|TRBJ1-5|TRBV27
CASSWKASGQPQHF
TGTGCCAGCAGTTGGAAGGCATCAGGCCAGCCCCAGCATTTT
>.|.|TRBJ1-4|TRBV30
CAWSPQGLDEKLFF
TGTGCCTGGAGTCCCCAGGGGCTGGATGAAAAACTGTTTTTT
>.|.|TRBJ1-6|TRBV28
CASSLAGSLFNSPLHF
TGTGCCAGCAGTTTGGCAGGGTCCCTTTTTAATTCACCCCTCCACTTT
>.|.|TRBJ1-5|TRBV2
CASSKQGNQPQHF
TGTGCCAGCAGTAAACAGGGAAATCAGCCCCAGCATTTT
>.|.|TRBJ1-3|TRBV5-1
CASSLLGRDGNTIYF
TGCGCCAGCAGCTTGTTGGGCAGGGATGGAAACACCATATATTTT
>.|.|TRBJ1-3|TRBV5-1
CASSVGQPGNTIYF
TGCGCCAGCAGCGTAGGACAGCCTGGAAACACCATATATTTT
>TRBD1|.|TRBJ1-4|TRBV9
CASSADRGLEKLFF
TGTGCCAGCAGCGCCGACAGGGGGCTTGAAAAACTGTTTTTT
>.|.|TRBJ1-2|TRBV28
CASRIAHNYGYTF
TGTGCCAGCAGAATAGCTCACAACTATGGCTACACCTTC
>.|.|TRBJ2-7|TRBV6-6
CASRLDDITYEQYF
TGTGCCAGCAGACTGGACGATATAACCTACGAGCAGTACTTC
>.|.|TRBJ1-4|TRBV2
CASSALQGSEKLFF
TGTGCCAGCAGTGCTTTACAGGGATCCGAAAAACTGTTTTTT
>.|.|TRBJ1-5|TRBV21-1
CASSKWLSLATSNQPQHF
TGTGCCAGCAGCAAATGGTTGTCGTTGGCTACTAGCAATCAGCCCCAGCATTTT
>TRBD1|.|TRBJ1-1|TRBV7-3
CASSLTGDTEAFF
TGTGCCAGCAGCCTGACAGGGGACACTGAAGCTTTCTTT
>TRBD1|few|TRBJ2-2|TRBV7-6
CASSRQGATNTGELFF
TGTGCCAGCAGCCGCCAGGGGGCCACGAACACCGGGGAGCTGTTTTTT